This entry lists 19 T cell receptor beta chains sequenced from one sample in a study of CD8+ T cells in alopecia areata (dated 2018 in TCRdb). The intended sense of this specimen's time point label: around 24 weeks on oral tofacitinib. According to the study, the label for this sample's treatment or condition signals: oral pan-JAK inhibitor, 5-10 mg twice daily. Libraries were built with the immunoSEQ multiplex PCR assay. RNA was extracted from all samples and reverse transcribed into cDNA, which served as template for TCR sequencing. This is the immuneACCESS table as TCRdb keeps it, with only in-frame sequences that have V and J called. A part of the clones is gone; compared with another copy, unresolved V genes explain less than half, and the rest is unexplained. This sample gives 200,000 or so clones in total; roughly 64% of them show up just once. Together, the top ten hold 5.5% of the sample.

The material sequenced was CD4+ T cells sorted from blood, taken at week 24, from a patient treated with tofacitinib. The receptors were gathered from a human donor with alopecia areata.

This rearrangement joins TRBV6-5 to TRBJ2-7; 7 positions match TRBD2. The V gene end was trimmed by 6 bases and the J gene end by 3 bases; junction bases not matched to a gene: 8. The CDR3 loop spans 14 amino acids. Germline CDR1 MNHEY, CDR2 SVGAGI. The CDR3 DNA sequence: TGTGCCAGCAGACGGGGAGGGAATGGCTACGAGCAGTACTTC. Its protein product is CASRRGGNGYEQYF.

This chain joins TRBV29-1 and TRBJ2-7, with D uncertain. The ends were cut back, 3 bases at V and 4 bases at J, with 10 bases in the middle. The CDR3 is 12 amino acids. CDR1 is SQVTM and CDR2 is ANQGSEA in the germline V gene. The DNA for the CDR3 is TGCAGCGTTGATGTCGGAAGATACGAGCAGTACTTC. It specifies CSVDVGRYEQYF.

This clone has just a few counts. CDR3 amino acids: CASSLSRTGGNQPQHF. The CDR3 DNA follows: TGCGCCAGCAGCCTATCCCGGACAGGGGGGAATCAGCCCCAGCATTTT. The chain combines TRBV4-1 with TRBJ1-5, with 10 bases matching TRBD1. V shed 4 bases, J shed 4 bases, and the junction held 7 bases outside the gene matches. There are 16 residues in the CDR3. In germline, CDR1 is MGHRA, CDR2 YSYEKL.

The V call is TRBV2, the J call TRBJ2-3; weak D call: TRBD2 (5 bases). Germline CDR1 SNHLY, CDR2 FYNNEI. The CDR3 has 12 residues. Trimming pared 6 bases from V and 2 bases from J, leaving 6 bases between. The CDR3 bases are TGTGCCAGCAGGGACTCCACAGATACGCAGTATTTT. As protein: CASRDSTDTQYF.

Many counts were recorded for this clone. J is TRBJ2-7 and V is TRBV19; D unclear. Germline values: CDR1 LNHDA, CDR2 SQIVND (reference sequence). With 10 bases removed from V and 0 bases from J, the gap between germline ends came to 13 bases. The CDR3 consists of 13 residues. In DNA, the CDR3 is TGTGCCACCCAAGGAGCGTCCTCCTACGAGCAGTACTTC. This translates into CATQGASSYEQYF.

This clone was counted between two and nine times. The chain combines TRBV19 with TRBJ2-2, with D unresolved. The CDR3 is made up of 13 amino acids. V was trimmed by 3 bases and J by 1 base, leaving 3 bases between them. Germline CDR1 reads LNHDA; CDR2 reads SQIVND (reference sequence). The CDR3 region has the DNA TGTGCCAGTAGTATCCAGAACACCGGGGAGCTGTTTTTT. Amino acid sequence: CASSIQNTGELFF.

The J gene is TRBJ2-5, the V gene TRBV6-1; D unresolved. This CDR3 comprises 12 residues. Germline V lookup: CDR1 MNHNS, CDR2 SASEGT. V was shortened by 8 bases and J by 3 bases, with 10 bases between the two germline ends. CDR3 coding DNA: TGTGCCAGCGCTGTGGATGAAGAGACCCAGTACTTC. Amino acids: CASAVDEETQYF.

Only a few counts were recorded for this clone. V usage is TRBV30 and J usage is TRBJ1-2; D possibly corresponds to TRBD1 (5 bases). The germline gives CDR1 GTSNPN, CDR2 SVGIG (reference sequence). The CDR3 contains 13 residues. With 0 bases removed from V and 6 bases from J, the gap between germline ends came to 11 bases. The DNA for the CDR3 is TGTGCCTGGAGTGTAGGGGCCCTGCATGGCTACACCTTC. Encoded protein: CAWSVGALHGYTF.

The table lists this clone with a few counts. The chain has TRBV7-3 and TRBJ1-1; unclear D gene. CDR1 is SGHTA, CDR2 FQGTGA, per germline. The CDR3 length is 13 residues. Trimming removed 3 bases from V and 0 bases from J, with 5 bases in between. The CDR3 region is CASSFTVNTEAFF. The CDR3 nucleotides read TGTGCCAGCAGCTTCACAGTGAACACTGAAGCTTTCTTT. The full variable domain, completed using reference TRBV7-3 and TRBJ1-1, is GAGVSQTPSNKVTEKGKYVELRCDPISGHTALYWYRQSLGQGPEFLIYFQGTGAADDSGLPNDRFFAVRPEGSVSTLKIQRTERGDSAVYLCASSFTVNTEAFFGQGTRLTVV.

This rearrangement joins TRBV5-4 to TRBJ2-7, with 7 positions matching TRBD1. This CDR3 is 14 amino acids long. The ends lost 1 base at V and 2 bases at J; junction bases unmatched: 3. CDR1 is SGHNT, CDR2 YYREEE, per germline (reference sequence). The CDR3 DNA reads as TGTGCCAGCAGCTTGCAGCAGGGGGCCTACGAGCAGTACTTC. Translated: CASSLQQGAYEQYF. The whole variable domain, remainder taken from reference TRBV5-4 and TRBJ2-7, is ETGVTQSPTHLIKTRGQQVTLRCSSQSGHNTVSWYQQALGQGPQFIFQYYREEENGRGNFPPRFSGLQFPNYSSELNVNALELDDSALYLCASSLQQGAYEQYFGPGTRLTVT.

This clone was seen just once. The rearrangement joins TRBV7-2 to TRBJ2-5, with 8 bases identical to TRBD2. The CDR3 runs to 16 residues. With V trimmed by 4 bases and J by 5 bases, 12 bases remained unmatched. Germline values: CDR1 SGHTA, CDR2 FQGNSA. The CDR3 nucleotides read TGTGCCAGCAGCTCGATTCTAGCGGGCTGGGGGGAGACCCAGTACTTC. Protein: CASSSILAGWGETQYF.

The chain employs TRBV6-5 and TRBJ2-7, with 9 bases fitting TRBD1. The germline V gene encodes CDR1 MNHEY and CDR2 SVGAGI. Trimming took 6 bases from V and 2 from J; bases not matched to a gene: 5. The CDR3 spans 14 residues. This chain's CDR3 is CASRAGQGAYEQYF. The CDR3 DNA sequence: TGTGCCAGCAGGGCGGGACAGGGAGCCTACGAGCAGTACTTC.

The rearrangement uses TRBV7-6 and TRBJ2-3; D is tentatively TRBD1 or TRBD2 (7 bases each). This CDR3 spans 16 amino acids. Germline V gives CDR1 SGHVS, CDR2 FNYEAQ. Trimming removed 5 bases from V and 2 bases from J, with 17 bases in between. CDR3 bases: TGTGCCAGCAGCCCCAGGGGGGCGGGGGACACAGATACGCAGTATTTT. Protein product: CASSPRGAGDTDTQYF.

For the CDR3, the DNA is TGTGCCAGCAGCGTTGGGAGTTCCCCCTACGAGCAGTACTTC. Its protein is CASSVGSSPYEQYF. The chain links TRBV7-2 to TRBJ2-7; D perhaps matches TRBD2 (5 bases). Trimming left V 5 bases short and J 2 bases short, with 13 bases between. Germline CDR1 and CDR2: SGHTA and FQGNSA. This CDR3 region has 14 residues.

The V call is TRBV9, the J call TRBJ2-1; D gene unclear. Trimming cost V 4 bases and J 4 bases, with 15 bases left between them. Germline CDR1 and CDR2: SGDLS and YYNGEE. The CDR3 contains 15 residues. CDR3 sequence (DNA): TGTGCCAGCAGCCTTACTACGGGCGGTTACAATGAGCAGTTCTTC. Its protein product is CASSLTTGGYNEQFF.

The chain links TRBV4-3 to TRBJ1-5; 8 bases line up with TRBD1. V lost 4 bases and J lost 6; bases outside the gene matches: 8. The CDR3 sequence is 15 residues long. Germline assignment: CDR1 LGHNA and CDR2 YSLEER. In DNA form, the CDR3 reads TGCGCCAGCAGCCGCGACAGGGGAGTGGGTCAGCCCCAGCATTTT. This encodes CASSRDRGVGQPQHF.

The CDR3 protein is CASSLARGRWDNEQFF. DNA for the CDR3: TGCGCCAGCAGCTTGGCCCGCGGGAGATGGGACAATGAGCAGTTCTTC. The V and J genes are TRBV5-1 and TRBJ2-1; 7 bases are shared with TRBD2. From germline, CDR1 is SGHRS and CDR2 YFSETQ. With V trimmed by 0 bases and J by 5 bases, 8 bases remained unmatched. CDR3 length equals 16 residues. The full variable domain, rest sourced from reference TRBV5-1 and TRBJ2-1, is KAGVTQTPRYLIKTRGQQVTLSCSPISGHRSVSWYQQTPGQGLQFLFEYFSETQRNKGNFPGRFSGRQFSNSRSEMNVSTLELGDSALYLCASSLARGRWDNEQFFGPGTRLTVL.

This clone turned up a few times. The V and J genes are TRBV10-3 and TRBJ1-6; the D is unclear. The V gene's germline CDR1 is ENHRY and CDR2 SYGVKD. The CDR3 has 14 residues. V was trimmed by 6 bases and J by 1 base, leaving 7 bases between them. CDR3 loop: CAISSSSYNSPLHF. DNA for the CDR3: TGTGCCATCAGCTCGAGTTCCTATAATTCACCCCTCCACTTT.

The gene calls are TRBV30 and TRBJ2-3; D is undetermined. The CDR3 covers 15 residues. With 2 bases removed from V and 0 bases from J, the gap between germline ends came to 12 bases. The germline CDR1 and CDR2 sequences are GTSNPN and SVGIG (reference sequence). The CDR3 sequence: CAWSFQVSSTDTQYF. CDR3 nucleotides: TGTGCCTGGAGTTTTCAGGTTTCTAGCACAGATACGCAGTATTTT.